This record looks at one TCR beta chain sequence and its context. The antigen is undetermined. Germline CDR1 MRHNA, CDR2 SNTAGT. The CDR3 totals 13 residues. V was pared by 5 bases and J by 0 bases, with 6 bases between. In each sample, at least 6 million PBMCs were isolated. This entry belongs to a study of blood T cells in healthy people across ages. General study points: Diversity of TCR beta per million T cells declined in a roughly linear way with age.

Sample-barcoded 5' priming and a J-beta primer mix drove a second PCR of 7 to 11 cycles. One entry per CDR3 protein results from TCRdb running MiXCR on the 5' RACE reads. Of 450,000 to 700,000 distinct CDR3 sequences listed, 25% to 30% were seen once; the top ten hold under 20%. The sequence was collected from a woman between 65 and 79 years old in good health. Sequenced input: blood. V is TRBV6-4 and J is TRBJ2-3; D is unclear. The CDR3 DNA reads as TGTGCCAGCAGTTACTACAGCACAGATACGCAGTATTTT. Translating gives CASSYYSTDTQYF.